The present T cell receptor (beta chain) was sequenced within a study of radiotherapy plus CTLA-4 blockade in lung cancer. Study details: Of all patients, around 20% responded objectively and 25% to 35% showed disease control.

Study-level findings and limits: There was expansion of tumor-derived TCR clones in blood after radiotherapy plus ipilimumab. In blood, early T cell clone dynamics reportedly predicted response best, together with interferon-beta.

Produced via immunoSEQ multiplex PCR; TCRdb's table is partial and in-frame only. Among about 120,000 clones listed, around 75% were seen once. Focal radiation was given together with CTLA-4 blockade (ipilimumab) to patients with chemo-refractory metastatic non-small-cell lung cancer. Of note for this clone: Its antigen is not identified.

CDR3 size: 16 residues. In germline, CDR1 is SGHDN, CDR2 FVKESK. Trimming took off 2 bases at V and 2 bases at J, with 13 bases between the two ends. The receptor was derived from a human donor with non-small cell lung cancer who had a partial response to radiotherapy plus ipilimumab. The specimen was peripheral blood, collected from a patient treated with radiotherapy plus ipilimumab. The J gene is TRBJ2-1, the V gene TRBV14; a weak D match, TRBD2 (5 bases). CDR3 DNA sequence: TGTGCCAGCAGCCAACAGGACTGGCCCACCTACAATGAGCAGTTCTTC. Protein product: CASSQQDWPTYNEQFF.